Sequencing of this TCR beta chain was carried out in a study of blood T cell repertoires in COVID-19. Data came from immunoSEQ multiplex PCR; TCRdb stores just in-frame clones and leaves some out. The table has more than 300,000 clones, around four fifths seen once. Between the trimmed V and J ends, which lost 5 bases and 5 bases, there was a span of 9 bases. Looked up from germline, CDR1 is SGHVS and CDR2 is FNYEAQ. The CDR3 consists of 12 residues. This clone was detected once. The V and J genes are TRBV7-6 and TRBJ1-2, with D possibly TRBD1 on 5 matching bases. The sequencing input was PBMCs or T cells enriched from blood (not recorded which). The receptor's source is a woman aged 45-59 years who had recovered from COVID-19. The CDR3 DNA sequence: TGTGCCAGCAGCGACAGTAGGTATGGCTACACCTTC. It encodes CASSDSRYGYTF.